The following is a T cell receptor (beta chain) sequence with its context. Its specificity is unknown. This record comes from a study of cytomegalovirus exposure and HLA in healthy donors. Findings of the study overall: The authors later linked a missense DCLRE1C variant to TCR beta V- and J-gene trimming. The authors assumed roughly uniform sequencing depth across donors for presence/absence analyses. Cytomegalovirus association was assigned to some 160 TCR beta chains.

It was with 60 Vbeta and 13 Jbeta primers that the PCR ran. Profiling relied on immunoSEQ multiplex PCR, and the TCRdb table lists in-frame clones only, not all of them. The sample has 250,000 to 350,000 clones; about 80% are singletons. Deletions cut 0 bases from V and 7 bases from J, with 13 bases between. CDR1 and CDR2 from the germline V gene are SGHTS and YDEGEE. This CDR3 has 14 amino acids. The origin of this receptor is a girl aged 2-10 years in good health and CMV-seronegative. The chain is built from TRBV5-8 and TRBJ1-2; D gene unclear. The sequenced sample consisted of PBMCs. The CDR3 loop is CASSLDRFEGGYTF. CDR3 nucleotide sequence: TGTGCCAGCAGCTTGGATAGATTTGAGGGTGGCTACACCTTC.